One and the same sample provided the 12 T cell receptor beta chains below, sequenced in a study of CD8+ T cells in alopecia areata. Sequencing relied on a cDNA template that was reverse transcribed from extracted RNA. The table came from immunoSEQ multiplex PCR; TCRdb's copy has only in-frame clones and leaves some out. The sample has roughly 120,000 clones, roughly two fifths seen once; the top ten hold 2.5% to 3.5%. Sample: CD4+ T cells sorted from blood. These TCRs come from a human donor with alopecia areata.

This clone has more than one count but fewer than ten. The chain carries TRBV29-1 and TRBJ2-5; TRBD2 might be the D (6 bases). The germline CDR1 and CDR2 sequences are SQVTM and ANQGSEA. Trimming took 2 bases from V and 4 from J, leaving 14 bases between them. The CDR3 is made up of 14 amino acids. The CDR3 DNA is TGCAGCGTTGAACAGTACCTGGGACTAGAGACCCAGTACTTC. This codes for CSVEQYLGLETQYF.

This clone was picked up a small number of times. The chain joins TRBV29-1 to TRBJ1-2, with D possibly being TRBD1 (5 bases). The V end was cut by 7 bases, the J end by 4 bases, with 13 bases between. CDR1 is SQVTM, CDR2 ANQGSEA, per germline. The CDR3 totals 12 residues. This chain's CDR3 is CSADTFRYGYTF. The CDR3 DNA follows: TGCAGCGCGGACACCTTCCGCTATGGCTACACCTTC.

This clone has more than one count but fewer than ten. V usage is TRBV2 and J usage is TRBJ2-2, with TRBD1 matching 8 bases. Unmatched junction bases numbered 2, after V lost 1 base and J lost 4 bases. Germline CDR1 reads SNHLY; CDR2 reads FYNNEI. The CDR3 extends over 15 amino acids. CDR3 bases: TGTGCCAGCAGTGAAGTTACAGGGGGCACCGGGGAGCTGTTTTTT. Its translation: CASSEVTGGTGELFF.

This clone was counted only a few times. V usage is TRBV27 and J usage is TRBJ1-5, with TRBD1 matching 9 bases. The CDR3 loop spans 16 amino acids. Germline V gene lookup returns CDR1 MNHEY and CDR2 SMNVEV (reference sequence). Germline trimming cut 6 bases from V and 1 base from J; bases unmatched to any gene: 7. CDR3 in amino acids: CASREQGALSNQPQHF. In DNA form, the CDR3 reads TGTGCCAGCAGAGAACAGGGGGCCTTAAGCAATCAGCCCCAGCATTTT.

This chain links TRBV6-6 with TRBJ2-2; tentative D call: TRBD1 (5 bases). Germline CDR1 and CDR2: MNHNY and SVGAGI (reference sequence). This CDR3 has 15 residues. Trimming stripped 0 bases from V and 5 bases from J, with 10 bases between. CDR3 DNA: TGTGCCAGCAGTTACTCCCAGGGTGGAACCGGGGAGCTGTTTTTT. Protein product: CASSYSQGGTGELFF.

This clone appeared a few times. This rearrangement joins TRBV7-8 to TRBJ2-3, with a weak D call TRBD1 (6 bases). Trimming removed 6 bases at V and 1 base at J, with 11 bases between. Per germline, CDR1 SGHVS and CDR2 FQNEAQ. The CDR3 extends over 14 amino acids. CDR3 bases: TGTGCCAGCAGAATACAGGGCGGCACAGATACGCAGTATTTT. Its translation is CASRIQGGTDTQYF.

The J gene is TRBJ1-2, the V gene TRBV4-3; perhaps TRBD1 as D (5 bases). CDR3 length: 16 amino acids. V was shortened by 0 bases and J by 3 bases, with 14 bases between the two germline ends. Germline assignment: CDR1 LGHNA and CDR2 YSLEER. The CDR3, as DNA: TGCGCCAGCAGCCAAGATCGATCAGGGCCCTACTATGGCTACACCTTC. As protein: CASSQDRSGPYYGYTF.

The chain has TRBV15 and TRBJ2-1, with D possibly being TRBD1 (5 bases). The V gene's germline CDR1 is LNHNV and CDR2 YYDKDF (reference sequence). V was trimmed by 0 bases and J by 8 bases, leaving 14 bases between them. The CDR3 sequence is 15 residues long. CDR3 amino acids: CATSRDRSVRDEQFF. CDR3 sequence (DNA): TGTGCCACCAGCAGAGATCGGAGTGTCAGGGATGAGCAGTTCTTC.

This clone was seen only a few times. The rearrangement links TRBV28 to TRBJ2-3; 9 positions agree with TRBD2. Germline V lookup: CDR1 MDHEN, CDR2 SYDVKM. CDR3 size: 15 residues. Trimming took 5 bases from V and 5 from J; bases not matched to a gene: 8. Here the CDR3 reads CASSPLAGTLDTQYF. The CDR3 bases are TGTGCCAGCAGTCCGCTAGCGGGAACCCTAGATACGCAGTATTTT. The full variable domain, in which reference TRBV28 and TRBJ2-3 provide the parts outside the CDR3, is DVKVTQSSRYLVKRTGEKVFLECVQDMDHENMFWYRQDPGLGLRLIYFSYDVKMKEKGDIPEGYSVSREKKERFSLILESASTNQTSMYLCASSPLAGTLDTQYFGPGTRLTVL.

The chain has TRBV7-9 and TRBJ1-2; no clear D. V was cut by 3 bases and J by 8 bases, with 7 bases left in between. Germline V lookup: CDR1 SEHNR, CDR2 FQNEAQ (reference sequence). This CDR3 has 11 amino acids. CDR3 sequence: CASSLVDGYTF. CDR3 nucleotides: TGTGCCAGCAGCTTGGTGGACGGCTACACCTTC.

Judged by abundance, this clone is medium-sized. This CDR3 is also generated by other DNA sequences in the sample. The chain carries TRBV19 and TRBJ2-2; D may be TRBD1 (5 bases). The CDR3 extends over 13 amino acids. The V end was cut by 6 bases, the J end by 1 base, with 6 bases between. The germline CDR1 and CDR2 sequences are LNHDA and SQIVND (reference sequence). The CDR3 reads CASSRVNTGELFF. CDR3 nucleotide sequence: TGTGCCAGTAGCAGGGTGAACACCGGGGAGCTGTTTTTT.

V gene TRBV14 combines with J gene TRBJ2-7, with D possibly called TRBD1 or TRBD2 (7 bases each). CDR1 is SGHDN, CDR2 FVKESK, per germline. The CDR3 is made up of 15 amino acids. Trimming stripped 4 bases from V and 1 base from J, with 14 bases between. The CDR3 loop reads CASSRSGGGSYEQYF. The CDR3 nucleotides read TGTGCCAGCAGCCGATCAGGGGGAGGGTCCTACGAGCAGTACTTC.